The text below deals with one T cell receptor beta chain. The data originate from a study of blood T cell repertoires in COVID-19. About the research overall: Specimens from acute and convalescent COVID-19 originated in the United States, Italy and Spain. PBMCs, B-cell-depleted T cells, or T cells provided the cDNA or gDNA that made up the material.

Trimming pared 3 bases from V and 0 bases from J, leaving 15 bases between. The CDR3 is made up of 17 amino acids. Germline V CDR1 and CDR2: MGHRA, YSYEKL. Under the authors' procedure: It was from reference gene primer amplification that nucleated cell counts were estimated. Clones were read by immunoSEQ multiplex PCR, and TCRdb kept only the in-frame ones, dropping some. V and J calls and clone size come straight from that table; D and trimming were deduced from the DNA. The sample includes 52,000 or so clones, roughly 88% of them seen just once. The chain employs TRBV4-1 and TRBJ1-5; no clear D gene. The clonotype comes from a man older than 75 with acute or convalescent COVID-19. Sequenced material: peripheral blood. The CDR3 DNA follows: TGCGCCAGCAGCCAGACTCCTGAACCCTATAGCAATCAGCCCCAGCATTTT. Its translation: CASSQTPEPYSNQPQHF.